Described below is a single T cell receptor beta chain sequence and its context. This CDR3 is 16 amino acids long. CDR1 and CDR2 (germline): MNHNS, SASEGT. Between the trimmed V and J ends, which lost 1 base and 4 bases, there was a span of 16 bases. The sample comes from a study of blood T cell repertoires in COVID-19. Study details: T cells, B-cell-depleted T cells, or PBMCs supplied cDNA or gDNA.

Only in-frame clones appear in the TCRdb table, and some are missing; sequencing was by immunoSEQ multiplex PCR. The profile shows around 260,000 clones, around 84% of them singletons. This receptor was identified in a woman aged 55 to 70 with COVID-19, enrolled during active disease. The sample comprised peripheral blood. V gene TRBV6-1 combines with J gene TRBJ1-2; D perhaps matches TRBD1 (6 bases). The CDR3 sequence: CASSEVFLKQGYGYTF. The CDR3 region has the DNA TGTGCCAGCAGTGAAGTGTTCCTGAAACAGGGCTATGGCTACACCTTC.